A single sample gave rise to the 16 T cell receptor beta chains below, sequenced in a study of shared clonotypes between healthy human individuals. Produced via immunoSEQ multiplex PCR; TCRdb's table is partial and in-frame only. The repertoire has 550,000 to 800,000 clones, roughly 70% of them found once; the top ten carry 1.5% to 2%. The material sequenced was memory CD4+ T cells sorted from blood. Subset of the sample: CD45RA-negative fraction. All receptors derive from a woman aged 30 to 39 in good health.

The CDR3 is CASSGTGGETQYF. DNA for the CDR3: TGCGCCAGCAGCGGCACGGGGGGCGAGACCCAGTACTTC. The chain recombines TRBV5-1 with TRBJ2-5; D may be TRBD2 (7 bases). V lost 4 bases and J lost 5, with 12 bases in between. The CDR3 totals 13 residues. The germline CDR1 and CDR2 sequences are SGHRS and YFSETQ. The variable domain in full, completed from reference TRBV5-1 and TRBJ2-5, reads KAGVTQTPRYLIKTRGQQVTLSCSPISGHRSVSWYQQTPGQGLQFLFEYFSETQRNKGNFPGRFSGRQFSNSRSEMNVSTLELGDSALYLCASSGTGGETQYFGPGTRLLVL.

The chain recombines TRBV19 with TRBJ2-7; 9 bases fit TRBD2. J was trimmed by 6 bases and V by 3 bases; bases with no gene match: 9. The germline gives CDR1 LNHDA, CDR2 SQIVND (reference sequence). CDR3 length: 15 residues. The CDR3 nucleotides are TGTGCCAGTAGTATCTGGGCTAGCGGGACGGTCGAGCAGTACTTC. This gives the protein CASSIWASGTVEQYF.

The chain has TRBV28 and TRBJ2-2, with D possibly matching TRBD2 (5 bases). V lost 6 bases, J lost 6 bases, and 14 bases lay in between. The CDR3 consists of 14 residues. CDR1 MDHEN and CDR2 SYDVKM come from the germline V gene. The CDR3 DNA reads TGTGCCAGCAGCTCACTAGTACCCCCCGGGGAGCTGTTTTTT. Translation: CASSSLVPPGELFF.

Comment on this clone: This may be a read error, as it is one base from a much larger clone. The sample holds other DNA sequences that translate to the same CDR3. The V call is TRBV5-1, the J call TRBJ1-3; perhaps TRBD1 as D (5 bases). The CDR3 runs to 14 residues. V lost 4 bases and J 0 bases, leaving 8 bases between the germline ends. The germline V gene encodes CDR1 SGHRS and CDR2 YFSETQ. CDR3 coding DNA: TGCGCCAGCAGCCTCGGGACCTCTGGAAACACCATATATTTT. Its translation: CASSLGTSGNTIYF.

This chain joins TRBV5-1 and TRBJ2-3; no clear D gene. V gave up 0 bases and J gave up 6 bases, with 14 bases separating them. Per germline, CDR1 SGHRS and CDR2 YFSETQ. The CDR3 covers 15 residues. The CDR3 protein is CASSLDGVEVDTQYF. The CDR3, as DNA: TGCGCCAGCAGCTTGGATGGGGTGGAAGTGGATACGCAGTATTTT.

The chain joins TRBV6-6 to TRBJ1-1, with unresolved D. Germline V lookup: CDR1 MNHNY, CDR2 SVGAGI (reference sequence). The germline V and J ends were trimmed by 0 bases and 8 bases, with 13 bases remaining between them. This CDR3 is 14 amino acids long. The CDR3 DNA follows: TGTGCCAGCAGTTACTCCCGTCCCCGGGTGGAAGCTTTCTTT. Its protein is CASSYSRPRVEAFF.

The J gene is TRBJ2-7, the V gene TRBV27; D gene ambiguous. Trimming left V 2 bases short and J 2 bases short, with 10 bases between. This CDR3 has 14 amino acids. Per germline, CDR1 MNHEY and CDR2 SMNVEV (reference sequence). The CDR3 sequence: CASSLRARTYEQYF. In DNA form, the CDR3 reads TGTGCCAGCAGTTTACGGGCGCGCACCTACGAGCAGTACTTC.

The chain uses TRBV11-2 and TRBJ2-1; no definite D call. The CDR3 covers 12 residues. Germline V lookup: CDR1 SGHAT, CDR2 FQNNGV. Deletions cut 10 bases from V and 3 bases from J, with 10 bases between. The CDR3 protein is CAIRTGYNEQFF. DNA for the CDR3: TGTGCCATCAGGACGGGCTACAATGAGCAGTTCTTC.

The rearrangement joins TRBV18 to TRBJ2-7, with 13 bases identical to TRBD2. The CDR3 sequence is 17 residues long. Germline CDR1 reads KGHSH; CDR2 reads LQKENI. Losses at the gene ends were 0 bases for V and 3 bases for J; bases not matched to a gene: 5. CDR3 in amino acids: CASSPPLGLAGLYEQYF. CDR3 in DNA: TGTGCCAGCTCACCACCGTTGGGACTAGCGGGACTCTACGAGCAGTACTTC.

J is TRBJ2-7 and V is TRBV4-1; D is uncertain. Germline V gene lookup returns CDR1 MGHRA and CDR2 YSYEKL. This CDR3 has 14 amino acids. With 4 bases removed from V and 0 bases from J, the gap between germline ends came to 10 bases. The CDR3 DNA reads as TGCGCCAGCAGCCCTCTTCGTAGCTCCTACGAGCAGTACTTC. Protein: CASSPLRSSYEQYF.

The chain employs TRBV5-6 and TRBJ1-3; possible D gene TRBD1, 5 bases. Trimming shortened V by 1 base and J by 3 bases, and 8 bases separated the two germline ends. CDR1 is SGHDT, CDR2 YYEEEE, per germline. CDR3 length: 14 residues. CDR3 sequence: CASSLQGGGNTIYF. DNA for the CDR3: TGTGCCAGCAGCTTGCAGGGCGGTGGAAACACCATATATTTT.

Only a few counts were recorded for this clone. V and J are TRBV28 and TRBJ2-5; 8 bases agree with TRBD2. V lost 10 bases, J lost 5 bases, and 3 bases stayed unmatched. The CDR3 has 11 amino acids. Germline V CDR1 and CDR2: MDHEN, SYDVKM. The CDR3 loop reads CATRGGETQYF. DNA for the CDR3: TGTGCCACCCGGGGGGGCGAGACCCAGTACTTC. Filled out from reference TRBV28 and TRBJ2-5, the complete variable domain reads DVKVTQSSRYLVKRTGEKVFLECVQDMDHENMFWYRQDPGLGLRLIYFSYDVKMKEKGDIPEGYSVSREKKERFSLILESASTNQTSMYLCATRGGETQYFGPGTRLLVL.

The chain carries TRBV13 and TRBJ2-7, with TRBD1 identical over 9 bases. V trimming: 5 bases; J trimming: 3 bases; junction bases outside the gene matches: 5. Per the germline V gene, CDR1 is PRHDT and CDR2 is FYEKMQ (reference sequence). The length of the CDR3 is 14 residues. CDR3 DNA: TGTGCCAGCAGCCCTGGACAGGGGATCTACGAGCAGTACTTC. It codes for CASSPGQGIYEQYF.

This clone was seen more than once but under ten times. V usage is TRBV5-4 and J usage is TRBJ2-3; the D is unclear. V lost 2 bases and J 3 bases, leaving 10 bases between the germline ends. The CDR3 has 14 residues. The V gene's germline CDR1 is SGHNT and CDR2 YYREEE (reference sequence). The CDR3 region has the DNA TGTGCCAGCAGCTTCCGCGTAGCTACAGATACGCAGTATTTT. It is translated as CASSFRVATDTQYF. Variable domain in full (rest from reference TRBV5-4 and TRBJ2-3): ETGVTQSPTHLIKTRGQQVTLRCSSQSGHNTVSWYQQALGQGPQFIFQYYREEENGRGNFPPRFSGLQFPNYSSELNVNALELDDSALYLCASSFRVATDTQYFGPGTRLTVL.

This chain's CDR3 is CASSWDRNTEAFF. DNA of the CDR3: TGCGCCAGCAGCTGGGACCGGAACACTGAAGCTTTCTTT. This chain joins TRBV5-1 and TRBJ1-1; D is perhaps TRBD1 (5 bases). The CDR3 sequence is 13 residues long. With 3 bases removed from V and 1 base from J, the gap between germline ends came to 7 bases. The V gene's germline CDR1 is SGHRS and CDR2 YFSETQ.

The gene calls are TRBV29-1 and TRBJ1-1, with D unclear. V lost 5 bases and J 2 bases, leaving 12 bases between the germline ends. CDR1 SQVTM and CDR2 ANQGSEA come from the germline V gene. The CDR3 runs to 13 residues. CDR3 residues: CSVFRTLNTEAFF. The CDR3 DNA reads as TGCAGCGTTTTTCGGACGCTAAACACTGAAGCTTTCTTT.